This T cell receptor (beta chain) comes out of a study of spatial heterogeneity in lung cancer. Notes on the study in general: One measure, the expanded intratumoral alpha and beta TCR count, tracked tumor mutation counts.

Time point described: sample taken at primary tumor resection. This clonotype was found a few times. Its antigen is unidentified. This beta chain came through as a stray read in a library set up for alpha chains, and its size says little. Each CDR3 protein is one row after TCRdb ran MiXCR on the 5' RACE reads. This sample yields roughly 700 distinct CDR3 sequences, of which 9.5% to 12% are seen a single time; approximately 25% belongs to the top ten. The CDR3 is 14 amino acids. From germline, CDR1 is DFQATT and CDR2 SNEGSKA (reference sequence). Trimming cost V 0 bases and J 0 bases, with 8 bases left between them.

V usage is TRBV20-1 and J usage is TRBJ1-1; D is unclear. This sequence was found in a female donor with early-stage non-small cell lung cancer. The sample consisted of lung tumor tissue, taken at surgery. This chain's CDR3 is CSARDIRMNTEAFF. The DNA for the CDR3 is TGCAGTGCTAGAGATATCAGGATGAACACTGAAGCTTTCTTT.